These T cell receptor beta chains were read from a single sample in a study of blood T cell repertoires in COVID-19. TCRdb's table, derived via immunoSEQ multiplex PCR, lists solely in-frame clones and lacks some. Here the sample spans approximately 65,000 clones, 81% being singletons. Material: peripheral blood. The receptors stem from a man older than 75 with acute or convalescent COVID-19. CDR3s include the opening cysteine and the closing phenylalanine or tryptophan. Each record gives: D gene, J gene, V gene, clone size, CDR3 protein, CDR3 DNA. D genes are given only for firm matches. Clone size, where shown, is once, few, many, or a class for clones that have expanded.

NA TRBJ2-1 TRBV24-1 NA CATSDLRADEGEQFF TGTGCCACCAGTGATTTAAGGGCGGATGAGGGTGAGCAGTTCTTC
TRBD1 TRBJ1-1 TRBV28 NA CASSLHTGEGGTEAFF TGTGCCAGCAGTTTACATACAGGGGAAGGGGGCACTGAAGCTTTCTTT
TRBD1 TRBJ2-5 TRBV24-1 few CATSESRTGGKETQYF TGTGCCACCAGTGAGAGTCGGACAGGGGGGAAAGAGACCCAGTACTTC
TRBD1 TRBJ1-2 TRBV5-1 NA CASSSIPGQGIGGYTF TGCGCCAGCAGCTCTATTCCGGGACAGGGGATTGGGGGCTACACCTTC
NA TRBJ2-2 TRBV29-1 NA CSVEESSVGELFF TGCAGCGTTGAAGAGTCTAGCGTCGGGGAGCTGTTTTTT
NA TRBJ2-2 TRBV18 NA CASSPSSTATGELFF TGTGCCAGCTCACCATCGTCGACAGCCACCGGGGAGCTGTTTTTT
NA TRBJ2-1 TRBV12-3/TRBV12-4 NA CASSLVASNEQFF TGTGCCAGCAGTTTAGTGGCTAGCAATGAGCAGTTCTTC
TRBD2 TRBJ2-7 TRBV5-1 medium-sized CASSSTSGTYEQYF TGCGCCAGCAGCTCCACTAGCGGGACCTACGAGCAGTACTTC
TRBD1 TRBJ2-1 TRBV16 NA CASSQSPRQGQFF TGTGCCAGCAGCCAATCACCGAGACAGGGTCAGTTCTTC
NA TRBJ2-1 TRBV14 NA CASADSTNYNEQFF TGTGCCAGCGCGGACAGTACTAACTACAATGAGCAGTTCTTC
NA TRBJ2-2 TRBV9 NA CASSFSQGELFF TGTGCCAGCAGCTTTTCTCAGGGGGAGCTGTTTTTT
NA TRBJ2-2 TRBV5-4 NA CASSLESGANTGELFF TGTGCCAGCAGCTTGGAATCGGGGGCGAACACCGGGGAGCTGTTTTTT
TRBD1 TRBJ1-2 TRBV12-3/TRBV12-4 NA CASSPWTGSGYTF TGTGCCAGCAGCCCATGGACAGGGTCTGGCTACACCTTC
TRBD2 TRBJ2-2 TRBV28 NA CASSQYRPGLAGVRTGELFF TGTGCCAGCAGCCAATATCGACCGGGACTAGCGGGAGTGAGAACCGGGGAGCTGTTTTTT
NA TRBJ2-5 TRBV3-1/TRBV3-2 NA CASSQGGGYETQYF TGTGCCAGCAGCCAAGGGGGGGGCTACGAGACCCAGTACTTC
NA TRBJ2-3 TRBV2 NA CASNRDSDTQYF TGTGCCAGCAACAGGGATTCGGATACGCAGTATTTT
NA TRBJ2-3 TRBV11-2 NA CASSPSSFRTDTQYF TGTGCCAGCAGTCCTTCTAGCTTCCGCACAGATACGCAGTATTTT
NA TRBJ2-1 TRBV5-1 NA CASSLASYNEQFF TGCGCCAGCAGCTTGGCTTCCTACAATGAGCAGTTCTTC
NA TRBJ1-5 TRBV7-9 few CASSLDRGNQPQHF TGTGCCAGCAGCTTAGACCGGGGCAATCAGCCCCAGCATTTT
TRBD1 TRBJ1-2 TRBV19 NA CASSTDHGTGTSGYTF TGTGCCAGTAGTACCGATCACGGGACAGGTACCTCGGGCTACACCTTC
NA TRBJ2-5 TRBV5-6 NA CASSGTAYQETQYF TGTGCCAGCAGTGGCACAGCCTACCAAGAGACCCAGTACTTC
TRBD2 TRBJ2-5 TRBV7-7 NA CASSPGTNRALQETQYF TGTGCTAGCAGCCCCGGGACTAACCGGGCCCTCCAAGAGACCCAGTACTTC
TRBD1 TRBJ2-2 TRBV25-1 NA CASGGQGAYTGELFF TGTGCCAGCGGAGGACAGGGGGCGTACACCGGGGAGCTGTTTTTT
TRBD2 TRBJ2-2 TRBV20-1 NA CSASFFAGGNTGELFF TGCAGTGCTAGTTTTTTTGCGGGAGGTAACACCGGGGAGCTGTTTTTT
NA TRBJ2-3 TRBV11-2 once CASSSGWPDTQYF TGTGCCAGCAGTTCAGGGTGGCCAGATACGCAGTATTTT
NA TRBJ2-5 TRBV2 NA CASTILGRETQYF TGTGCCAGCACCATACTAGGCCGGGAGACCCAGTACTTC
NA TRBJ2-5 TRBV11-2 few CASSFRSGETQYF TGTGCCAGCAGCTTTAGGTCGGGGGAGACCCAGTACTTC
NA TRBJ2-3 TRBV6-6 NA CASSYARSGSTDTQYF TGTGCCAGCAGTTACGCGAGGAGCGGAAGCACAGATACGCAGTATTTT
NA TRBJ2-1 TRBV10-3 NA CAARDSNEQFF TGTGCCGCCCGAGACAGCAATGAGCAGTTCTTC
TRBD1 TRBJ1-5 TRBV27 NA CASRADRGGNQPQHF TGTGCCAGCAGAGCGGACAGGGGAGGCAATCAGCCCCAGCATTTT
TRBD1 TRBJ1-2 TRBV5-4 NA CASQQGANYGYTF TGTGCCAGCCAACAGGGGGCTAACTATGGCTACACCTTC
TRBD2 TRBJ2-2 TRBV23-1 NA CASYRSGSQTAGELFF TGCGCCAGCTATCGTAGCGGGAGCCAGACCGCCGGGGAGCTGTTTTTT
TRBD2 TRBJ2-1 TRBV7-2 NA CASSLLAGGFNEQFF TGTGCCAGCAGCTTGTTGGCGGGGGGATTCAATGAGCAGTTCTTC
TRBD1 TRBJ2-1 TRBV28 NA CASSITGALYNEQFF TGTGCCAGCAGCATAACAGGGGCCCTTTACAATGAGCAGTTCTTC
NA TRBJ1-2 TRBV5-4 NA CASSQRGYGYTF TGTGCCAGCAGCCAACGGGGCTATGGCTACACCTTC
NA TRBJ1-2 TRBV4-3 few CASSHPQSGQGGYTF TGCGCCAGCAGCCACCCCCAGAGTGGCCAGGGGGGCTACACCTTC
TRBD1 TRBJ1-4 TRBV9 NA CARNSGTGTTNEKLFF TGTGCCAGGAATTCCGGGACAGGGACAACTAATGAAAAACTGTTTTTT
TRBD1 TRBJ1-2 TRBV5-4 NA CASSLIGQGAGGYTF TGTGCCAGCAGCTTGATCGGACAGGGGGCAGGGGGCTACACCTTC